The clone carrying this T cell receptor beta chain appeared many times. The CDR3 spans 13 residues. V was cut by 2 bases and J by 7 bases, with 12 bases left in between. The data originate from a study of T-cell reconstitution after alpha-beta-depleted transplantation in children. Unique molecular identifiers tagged the TCRbeta library. TCRdb used MiXCR to reprocess the PCR reads, holding one entry per CDR3 protein. The table includes 400,000 to 450,000 distinct CDR3 sequences, approximately 42% detected once. The J gene is TRBJ2-7, the V gene TRBV12-3 or TRBV12-4; tentative D call: TRBD2 (5 bases). Sequenced material: PBMCs, taken before TCRalphabeta/CD19-depleted stem cell transplant. This clonotype was sampled from a girl aged 2 to 10 with aplastic anemia, due to receive a stem cell transplant. CDR3 coding DNA: TGTGCCAGCAGTTTAACCGGGGTGGCGGAGCAGTACTTC. Protein sequence: CASSLTGVAEQYF.